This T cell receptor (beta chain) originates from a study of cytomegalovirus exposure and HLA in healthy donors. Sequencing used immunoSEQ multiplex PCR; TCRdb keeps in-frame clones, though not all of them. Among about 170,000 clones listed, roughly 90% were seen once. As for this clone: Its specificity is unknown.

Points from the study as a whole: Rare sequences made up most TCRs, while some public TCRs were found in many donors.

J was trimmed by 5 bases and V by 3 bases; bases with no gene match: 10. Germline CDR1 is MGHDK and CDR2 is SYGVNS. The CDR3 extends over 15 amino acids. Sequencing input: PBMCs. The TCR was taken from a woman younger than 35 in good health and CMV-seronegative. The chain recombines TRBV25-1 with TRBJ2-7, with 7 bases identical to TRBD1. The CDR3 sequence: CASSDVGTGVHEQYF. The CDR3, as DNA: TGTGCCAGCAGTGACGTTGGTACAGGGGTCCACGAGCAGTACTTC.